These 22 T cell receptor beta chains came from one sample sequenced in a study of blood T cell repertoires in COVID-19. Some clones are missing from TCRdb's copy, which holds only in-frame ones; the method was immunoSEQ multiplex PCR. This table has 200,000 to 250,000 clones, 82% appearing once. The material sequenced was peripheral blood. Receptor source: a woman in her 70s with COVID-19, enrolled during active disease.

The CDR3 nucleotides are TGTGCCAGCAGCCTTACGGCCTCAGGGGGGAAGACCCAGTACTTC. It specifies CASSLTASGGKTQYF. The chain carries TRBV28 and TRBJ2-5; a possible D gene is TRBD1 (7 bases). V dropped 6 bases and J dropped 6 bases, with 20 bases sitting between them. The CDR3 is 15 residues long. Germline CDR1 is MDHEN and CDR2 is SYDVKM.

V usage is TRBV6-5 and J usage is TRBJ1-1; D perhaps matches TRBD1 (6 bases). This CDR3 comprises 12 residues. The germline V gene encodes CDR1 MNHEY and CDR2 SVGAGI. V was pared by 6 bases and J by 8 bases, with 13 bases between. The CDR3 loop is CASRGTPHEAFF. CDR3 nucleotide sequence: TGTGCCAGCAGGGGGACACCACACGAAGCTTTCTTT.

CDR3 region: CATQGSNQPQHF. The CDR3 DNA sequence: TGTGCCACGCAGGGTAGCAATCAGCCCCAGCATTTT. The chain uses TRBV28 and TRBJ1-5; D perhaps matches TRBD1 (5 bases). This CDR3 is built from 12 residues. Germline CDR1 MDHEN, CDR2 SYDVKM. Trimming removed 10 bases at V and 0 bases at J, with 7 bases between. The entire variable domain, with the rest obtained from reference TRBV28 and TRBJ1-5, is as follows: DVKVTQSSRYLVKRTGEKVFLECVQDMDHENMFWYRQDPGLGLRLIYFSYDVKMKEKGDIPEGYSVSREKKERFSLILESASTNQTSMYLCATQGSNQPQHFGDGTRLSIL.

In its sample, this clone was seen a few times. The chain carries TRBV27 and TRBJ2-7; D possibly corresponds to TRBD1 (6 bases). In germline, CDR1 is MNHEY, CDR2 SMNVEV (reference sequence). V was shortened by 2 bases and J by 3 bases, with 23 bases between the two germline ends. The length of the CDR3 is 18 residues. Here the CDR3 DNA reads TGTGCCAGCAGTTTAACCTTTGCGGCGGGCCAGGGGCACTACGAGCAGTACTTC. It yields the protein CASSLTFAAGQGHYEQYF.

The chain has TRBV18 and TRBJ1-2; D ambiguous. This CDR3 contains 12 residues. V lost 2 bases, J lost 6 bases, and 7 bases lay in between. Per germline, CDR1 KGHSH and CDR2 LQKENI. The CDR3 protein is CASSPVGDGYTF. The DNA of the CDR3 is TGTGCCAGCTCACCAGTGGGAGATGGCTACACCTTC. Full variable domain (outside the CDR3, taken from reference TRBV18 and TRBJ1-2): NAGVMQNPRHLVRRRGQEARLRCSPMKGHSHVYWYRQLPEEGLKFMVYLQKENIIDESGMPKERFSAEFPKEGPSILRIQQVVRGDSAAYFCASSPVGDGYTFGSGTRLTVV.

This rearrangement joins TRBV5-1 to TRBJ1-1; 9 bases agree with TRBD1. Germline V CDR1 and CDR2: SGHRS, YFSETQ. The CDR3 loop spans 14 amino acids. Trimming cost V 4 bases and J 2 bases; bases outside gene matches: 3. In DNA, the CDR3 is TGCGCCAGCAGCAGGACAGGGGATAACACTGAAGCTTTCTTT. Amino acid sequence: CASSRTGDNTEAFF.

This clone was recorded only once. V gene TRBV10-2 combines with J gene TRBJ1-2; 7 positions match TRBD1. Germline V lookup: CDR1 WSHSY, CDR2 SAAADI. Losses at the gene ends were 3 bases for V and 4 bases for J; bases not matched to a gene: 11. This CDR3 spans 16 amino acids. CDR3 DNA: TGCGCCAGCAGTGATAAGGGGGCGCAGACCGGCTATGGCTACACCTTC. It yields the protein CASSDKGAQTGYGYTF.

The genes are TRBV28 and TRBJ1-5; D is possibly TRBD1 (6 bases). Trimming cost V 7 bases and J 6 bases, with 25 bases left between them. Germline values: CDR1 MDHEN, CDR2 SYDVKM. There are 17 residues in the CDR3. The CDR3 region has the DNA TGTGCCAGCATCTCCCTTGGTTCCCGGGGGGCGGCTCAGCCCCAGCATTTT. Translation gives CASISLGSRGAAQPQHF.

The V and J genes are TRBV2 and TRBJ1-1; no definite D call. Germline CDR1 and CDR2: SNHLY and FYNNEI. CDR3 length equals 12 residues. V was pared by 6 bases and J by 10 bases, with 15 bases between. The CDR3 sequence is CASRSGGWAAFF. In DNA, the CDR3 is TGTGCCAGCAGATCCGGTGGGTGGGCAGCTTTCTTT.

The chain is built from TRBV7-2 and TRBJ1-6; 8 positions match TRBD1. This CDR3 is built from 16 residues. Germline CDR1 and CDR2: SGHTA and FQGNSA. Trimming cost V 0 bases and J 10 bases; bases outside gene matches: 8. The CDR3 loop is CASSLAGQGGKSPLHF. For the CDR3, the DNA is TGTGCCAGCAGCTTAGCAGGACAGGGAGGGAAATCACCCCTCCACTTT.

The J gene is TRBJ1-1, the V gene TRBV21-1. TRBV21-1 is annotated as a pseudogene. The CDR3 has 15 residues. CDR3 nucleotide sequence: TGTGCCAGCAGCCCCCGGGGGAGGGTGGGGACTGAAGCTTTCTTT. Translated: CASSPRGRVGTEAFF.

The table lists this clone with a count of one. The chain uses TRBV7-9 and TRBJ2-1; a possible D gene is TRBD1 (6 bases). The CDR3 totals 13 residues. Trimming stripped 5 bases from V and 4 bases from J, with 9 bases between. Germline values: CDR1 SEHNR, CDR2 FQNEAQ (reference sequence). The CDR3: CASSQQGYNEQFF. DNA of the CDR3: TGTGCCAGCAGCCAGCAGGGGTACAATGAGCAGTTCTTC.

The rearrangement joins TRBV2 to TRBJ1-2, with 7 bases matching TRBD1. Per the germline V gene, CDR1 is SNHLY and CDR2 is FYNNEI. The CDR3 is made up of 13 amino acids. The J segment lost 4 bases and the V segment lost 6 bases, leaving 5 bases of the junction unmatched. The CDR3 DNA reads TGTGCCAGCAGGCTCGGGACAGCCTATGGCTACACCTTC. This sequence encodes CASRLGTAYGYTF. Full variable domain (outside the CDR3, taken from reference TRBV2 and TRBJ1-2): EPEVTQTPSHQVTQMGQEVILRCVPISNHLYFYWYRQILGQKVEFLVSFYNNEISEKSEIFDDQFSVERPDGSNFTLKIRSTKLEDSAMYFCASRLGTAYGYTFGSGTRLTVV.

The V call is TRBV6-2 or TRBV6-3, the J call TRBJ1-1, with 11 bases fitting TRBD1. From germline, CDR1 is MNHEY and CDR2 SVGEGT. V lost 5 bases and J lost 4; bases outside the gene matches: 3. This CDR3 is 14 amino acids long. In DNA, the CDR3 is TGTGCCAGCAGTAGGGACAGGGGGATCACTGAAGCTTTCTTT. Protein: CASSRDRGITEAFF.

This chain links TRBV7-9 with TRBJ1-5; 7 bases line up with TRBD1. The V gene's germline CDR1 is SEHNR and CDR2 FQNEAQ (reference sequence). CDR3 length: 15 amino acids. The V and J ends lost 0 bases and 4 bases, in that order; junction bases with no gene match: 3. The CDR3: CASSLAGTDNQPQHF. CDR3 in DNA: TGTGCCAGCAGCTTAGCCGGGACAGATAATCAGCCCCAGCATTTT. The variable domain in full, with the rest retrieved from reference TRBV7-9 and TRBJ1-5, is DTGVSQNPRHKITKRGQNVTFRCDPISEHNRLYWYRQTLGQGPEFLTYFQNEAQLEKSRLLSDRFSAERPKGSFSTLEIQRTEQGDSAMYLCASSLAGTDNQPQHFGDGTRLSIL.

This chain links TRBV28 with TRBJ1-1; 9 nucleotides line up with TRBD1. The CDR3 is 12 residues long. V gave up 2 bases and J gave up 12 bases; unmatched junction bases: 4. CDR1 is MDHEN, CDR2 SYDVKM, per germline. CDR3 sequence (DNA): TGTGCCAGCAGTTTAACAGGGGGCAGGTCTTTCTTT. It specifies CASSLTGGRSFF.

This clone appeared once. This chain connects TRBV2 to TRBJ2-5; 8 bases align to TRBD1. This CDR3 contains 14 residues. With V trimmed by 8 bases and J by 1 base, 6 bases remained unmatched. Germline CDR1 reads SNHLY; CDR2 reads FYNNEI. CDR3 region: CASASDRGQETQYF. CDR3 in DNA: TGTGCCAGCGCTTCTGACAGGGGCCAAGAGACCCAGTACTTC.

The V and J genes are TRBV28 and TRBJ2-7, with unresolved D. The CDR3 spans 15 residues. V was trimmed by 3 bases and J by 3 bases, leaving 15 bases between them. Germline values: CDR1 MDHEN, CDR2 SYDVKM. CDR3 DNA: TGTGCCAGCAGTTTTCTGAGGTTCCAATTCTACGAGCAGTACTTC. It encodes CASSFLRFQFYEQYF.

The V and J genes are TRBV12-3 or TRBV12-4 and TRBJ1-2; D unresolved. CDR3 length equals 13 residues. V was clipped by 0 bases and J by 8 bases, with 10 bases between them. Here the CDR3 reads CASSLARTDGYTF. DNA of the CDR3: TGTGCCAGCAGTTTAGCGCGCACAGACGGCTACACCTTC.

This chain links TRBV29-1 with TRBJ2-5, with a possible D match to TRBD2 (6 bases). This CDR3 region has 13 residues. The germline CDR1 and CDR2 sequences are SQVTM and ANQGSEA. Trimming shortened V by 3 bases and J by 5 bases, and 13 bases separated the two germline ends. CDR3 bases: TGCAGCGTTGACGTGCGGGACCGGGAGACCCAGTACTTC. This sequence encodes CSVDVRDRETQYF.

This chain links TRBV3-1 (or the pseudogene TRBV3-2) with TRBJ1-4, with 8 nucleotides matching TRBD1. Germline lookup yields CDR1 LGHDT and CDR2 YNNKEL (reference sequence). V trimming: 4 bases; J trimming: 10 bases; junction bases outside the gene matches: 14. This CDR3 is built from 16 residues. DNA of the CDR3: TGTGCCAGCAGCCCCTTCCCACAGGGGGTTAAGAGAAAACTGTTTTTT. Protein product: CASSPFPQGVKRKLFF.

The V call is TRBV5-6, the J call TRBJ2-1, with 13 bases lining up with TRBD2. Germline CDR1 SGHDT, CDR2 YYEEEE. V lost 1 base and J lost 10; bases outside the gene matches: 8. The CDR3 is made up of 16 amino acids. CDR3 sequence (DNA): TGTGCCAGCAGCTTGAGAGGACTAGCGGGAGTGAAAGAGCAGTTCTTC. Its translation: CASSLRGLAGVKEQFF.